Below are 2 T cell receptor beta chains sequenced from a single sample in a study of cytomegalovirus exposure and HLA in healthy donors. Clones were read by immunoSEQ multiplex PCR, and TCRdb kept only the in-frame ones, dropping some. The table shows about 150,000 clones, with 75% to 90% occurring only once. Sequencing was performed on PBMCs. The receptor source for this set is a man aged 18 to 29 in good health and CMV-seropositive.

This chain uses TRBV6-1 with TRBJ1-3; TRBD1 matches 8 bases. The ends lost 8 bases at V and 3 bases at J; junction bases unmatched: 9. Germline CDR1 and CDR2: MNHNS and SASEGT. The CDR3 is made up of 15 amino acids. The CDR3: CASSDDRGGGNTIYF. CDR3 bases: TGTGCCAGCTCAGACGACAGGGGTGGTGGAAACACCATATATTTT.

The chain is built from TRBV6-6 and TRBJ1-5, with D tentatively TRBD1 (6 bases). Germline V gene lookup returns CDR1 MNHNY and CDR2 SVGAGI (reference sequence). There are 16 residues in the CDR3. The V end was cut by 6 bases, the J end by 5 bases, with 20 bases between. In DNA form, the CDR3 reads TGTGCCAGCAGCCCCCGGGACATAAAAGCTGATCAGCCCCAGCATTTT. Translation gives CASSPRDIKADQPQHF.